A selection of T cell receptor beta chains follows, all from one sample in a study of shared clonotypes between healthy human individuals. Sequencing used immunoSEQ multiplex PCR; TCRdb keeps in-frame clones, though not all of them. In the table there are about 590,000 clones, nearly 97% of which are singletons. The sequenced sample was naive CD8+ T cells sorted from blood. The receptors here all came from a woman under 40 in good health. Each CDR3 is given with its conserved first and last residue. D genes are given only for firm matches. Not every row has a clone size; where given, it reads once, few, many or a size class.

abundance	v_gene	d_gene	j_gene	CDR3aa	CDR3nt
-	TRBV11-2	TRBD2	TRBJ2-7	CASSSTGTTDYEQYF	TGTGCCAGCAGCTCCACCGGGACTACCGACTACGAGCAGTACTTC
-	TRBV2	-	TRBJ1-1	CASSALNTEAFF	TGTGCCAGCTCCGCGCTGAACACTGAAGCTTTCTTT
-	TRBV7-6	TRBD2	TRBJ2-1	CASSFPGLADSSRSYNEQFF	TGTGCCAGCAGCTTTCCGGGACTAGCGGATTCAAGCCGCTCCTACAATGAGCAGTTCTTC
once	TRBV27	-	TRBJ2-5	CASSELGGETQYF	TGTGCCAGCAGCGAACTAGGAGGAGAGACCCAGTACTTC
-	TRBV7-8	-	TRBJ1-5	CASSITDGNQPQHF	TGTGCCAGCAGCATAACAGACGGCAATCAGCCCCAGCATTTT
once	TRBV10-1	-	TRBJ2-7	CASGESYEQYF	TGCGCCAGCGGGGAATCCTACGAGCAGTACTTC
-	TRBV11-1	TRBD2	TRBJ2-7	CASSLVKGLARYEQYF	TGTGCCAGCAGCTTAGTTAAGGGACTAGCGCGCTACGAGCAGTACTTC
-	TRBV27	TRBD2	TRBJ2-1	CASSRTSGNHEQFF	TGTGCCAGCAGCCGGACTAGCGGCAACCATGAGCAGTTCTTC
once	TRBV6-5	-	TRBJ2-1	CTSSYSWAGSYNEQFF	TGTACCAGCAGTTACTCCTGGGCAGGGTCCTACAATGAGCAGTTCTTC
-	TRBV27	-	TRBJ1-1	CASSLTPWANTEAFF	TGTGCCAGCAGTTTAACTCCCTGGGCGAACACTGAAGCTTTCTTT
-	TRBV27	TRBD1	TRBJ2-7	CASSLSAGTGSYEQYF	TGTGCCAGCAGTTTATCGGCCGGGACAGGGTCCTACGAGCAGTACTTC
-	TRBV5-1	TRBD1	TRBJ1-4	CASSTWTGANEKLFF	TGCGCCAGCAGCACCTGGACAGGGGCTAACGAAAAACTGTTTTTT
-	TRBV28	-	TRBJ2-5	CASSSRTVGVGETQYF	TGTGCCAGCAGTTCAAGGACTGTGGGAGTAGGAGAGACCCAGTACTTC
-	TRBV5-5	-	TRBJ1-1	CASRPTGNTEAFF	TGTGCCAGCAGACCGACAGGGAACACTGAAGCTTTCTTT
-	TRBV6-1	TRBD1	TRBJ1-2	CASSEAPGQGVYGYTF	TGTGCCAGCAGTGAAGCCCCGGGACAGGGGGTATATGGCTACACCTTC
once	TRBV5-6	-	TRBJ2-7	CASSLEGGKASYEQYF	TGTGCCAGCAGCTTGGAGGGAGGTAAGGCCTCCTACGAGCAGTACTTC
-	TRBV27	TRBD1	TRBJ2-3	CASSFRDSYLDTQYF	TGTGCCAGCAGTTTCCGGGACAGCTATTTAGATACGCAGTATTTT
-	TRBV20-1	-	TRBJ2-1	CSARVAYEQFF	TGCAGTGCTAGAGTGGCTTACGAGCAGTTCTTC
-	TRBV27	-	TRBJ2-7	CASRHRGEQYF	TGTGCCAGCCGGCATAGGGGCGAGCAGTACTTC
-	TRBV15	-	TRBJ2-7	CATSRDQIRANEQYF	TGTGCCACCAGCAGAGATCAAATTAGGGCAAACGAGCAGTACTTC
-	TRBV9	TRBD2	TRBJ2-7	CASSLGTSGDYEQYF	TGTGCCAGCAGCCTCGGGACTAGCGGGGACTACGAGCAGTACTTC
once	TRBV30	TRBD1	TRBJ2-7	CAWSEGQGRYEQYF	TGTGCCTGGAGTGAGGGACAGGGAAGATACGAGCAGTACTTC
-	TRBV2	-	TRBJ1-4	CASSRGKGNEKLFF	TGTGCCAGCAGTAGGGGAAAAGGGAATGAAAAACTGTTTTTT
-	TRBV19	TRBD2	TRBJ2-7	CASSSRTSGRASGEQYF	TGTGCCAGTAGTTCGCGGACTAGCGGGAGGGCCTCGGGCGAGCAGTACTTC
-	TRBV9	-	TRBJ1-1	CASSVAWGSTEAFF	TGTGCCAGCAGCGTAGCGTGGGGATCCACTGAAGCTTTCTTT
-	TRBV5-6	TRBD2	TRBJ2-5	CASSPGLVDEQYF	TGTGCCAGCAGCCCAGGACTAGTTGATGAGCAGTACTTC
-	TRBV28	-	TRBJ2-7	CASYGGYEQYF	TGTGCCAGCTACGGCGGATACGAGCAGTACTTC
-	TRBV11-2	-	TRBJ2-1	CASSAGPFYNEQFF	TGTGCCAGCAGCGCGGGACCCTTCTACAATGAGCAGTTCTTC
-	TRBV14	-	TRBJ1-1	CASSQGKRTEAFF	TGTGCCAGCAGCCAAGGGAAACGCACTGAAGCTTTCTTT
-	TRBV5-6	TRBD2	TRBJ2-5	CASSFRLAGIETQYF	TGTGCCAGCAGCTTCCGACTAGCGGGAATAGAGACCCAGTACTTC
once	TRBV10-3	TRBD2	TRBJ2-7	CAISGNSGRTSEQYF	TGTGCCATCAGTGGAAATAGCGGGAGAACCTCCGAGCAGTACTTC
-	TRBV7-9	-	TRBJ2-1	CASTPTFVTGGANEQFF	TGTGCCAGCACCCCTACCTTCGTAACAGGGGGGGCCAATGAGCAGTTCTTC
-	TRBV28	-	TRBJ1-1	CASSSLFYFEDTEAFF	TGTGCCAGCAGCTCCCTTTTCTATTTCGAGGACACTGAAGCTTTCTTT
-	TRBV7-9	-	TRBJ2-7	CASSPVGGSYEQYF	TGTGCCAGCAGCCCGGTAGGGGGCTCCTACGAGCAGTACTTC
-	TRBV15	-	TRBJ2-7	CATSRKAPTPTYEQYF	TGTGCCACCAGCAGGAAAGCCCCAACGCCCACTTACGAGCAGTACTTC
-	TRBV7-9	-	TRBJ2-7	CASSLDYEQYF	TGTGCCAGCAGCTTGGATTACGAGCAGTACTTC